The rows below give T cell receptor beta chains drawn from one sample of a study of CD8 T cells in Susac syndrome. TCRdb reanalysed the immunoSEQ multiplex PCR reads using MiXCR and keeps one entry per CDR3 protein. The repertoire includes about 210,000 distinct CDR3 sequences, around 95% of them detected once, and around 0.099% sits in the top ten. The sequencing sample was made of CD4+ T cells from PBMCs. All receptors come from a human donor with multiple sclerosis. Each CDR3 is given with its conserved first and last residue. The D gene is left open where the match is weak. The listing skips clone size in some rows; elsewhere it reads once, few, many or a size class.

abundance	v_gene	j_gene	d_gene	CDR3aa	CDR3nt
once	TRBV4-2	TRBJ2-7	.	CASRESVPIEQYF	TGTGCCAGCAGGGAGTCGGTCCCCATCGAGCAGTACTTC
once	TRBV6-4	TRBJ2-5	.	CASSPEKTQYF	TGTGCCAGCAGCCCAGAAAAGACCCAGTACTTC
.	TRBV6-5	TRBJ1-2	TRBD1	CASNPITGAGYTF	TGTGCCAGCAACCCGATAACAGGGGCTGGCTACACCTTC
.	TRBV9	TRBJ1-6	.	CASSASDSVNSPLHF	TGTGCCAGCAGCGCGTCCGACAGCGTTAATTCACCCCTCCACTTT
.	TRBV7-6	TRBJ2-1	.	CASSPLGAYNEQFF	TGTGCCAGCAGCCCCCTTGGGGCCTACAATGAGCAGTTCTTC
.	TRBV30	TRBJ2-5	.	CAWRGGVQETQYF	TGTGCCTGGAGAGGGGGGGTCCAAGAGACCCAGTACTTC
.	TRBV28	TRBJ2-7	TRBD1	CASSLGGQGVYEQYF	TGTGCCAGCAGTTTAGGGGGACAGGGGGTTTACGAGCAGTACTTC
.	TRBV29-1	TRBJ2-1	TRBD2	CSGTSSHEQFF	TGCAGCGGGACTAGTTCGCATGAGCAGTTCTTC
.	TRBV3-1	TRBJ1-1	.	CASSQDMANTEAFF	TGTGCCAGCAGCCAAGATATGGCGAACACTGAAGCTTTCTTT
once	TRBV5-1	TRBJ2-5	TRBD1	CASSLGDRAQETQYF	TGCGCCAGCAGCTTGGGGGACAGAGCACAAGAGACCCAGTACTTC
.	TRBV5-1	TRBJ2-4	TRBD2	CASSTGTSGQNIQYF	TGCGCCAGCAGCACCGGGACTAGCGGTCAAAACATTCAGTACTTC
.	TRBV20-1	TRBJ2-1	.	CSAQGRDGYNEQFF	TGCAGTGCCCAGGGGCGGGACGGGTACAATGAGCAGTTCTTC
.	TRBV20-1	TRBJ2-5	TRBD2	CSAVGAGASGVVPQETQYF	TGCAGTGCTGTAGGGGCCGGGGCTAGCGGAGTCGTACCACAAGAGACCCAGTACTTC
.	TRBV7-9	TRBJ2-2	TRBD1	CASDRTGGYTGELFF	TGTGCCAGCGATCGGACAGGGGGCTACACCGGGGAGCTGTTTTTT
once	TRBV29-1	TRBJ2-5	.	CSVDPGYLGTQYF	TGCAGCGTTGACCCGGGATATTTGGGGACCCAGTACTTC
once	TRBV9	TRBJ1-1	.	CASSPALVGTEAFF	TGTGCCAGCAGCCCTGCCCTAGTCGGCACTGAAGCTTTCTTT
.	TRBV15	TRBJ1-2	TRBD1	CATSRDPGTGGLNGYTF	TGTGCCACCAGCAGAGATCCTGGGACAGGGGGGTTGAATGGCTACACCTTC
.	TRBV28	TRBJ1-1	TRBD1	CASWDRENTEAFF	TGTGCCAGCTGGGACAGGGAGAACACTGAAGCTTTCTTT
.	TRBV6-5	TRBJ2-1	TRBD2	CASSTLAGNNEQFF	TGTGCCAGCAGTACCCTAGCGGGGAACAATGAGCAGTTCTTC
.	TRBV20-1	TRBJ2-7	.	CSAREYGGHIYEQYF	TGCAGTGCTAGAGAATACGGTGGACACATCTACGAGCAGTACTTC
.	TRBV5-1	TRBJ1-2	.	CASSLAPGHYYGYTF	TGCGCCAGCAGCTTGGCCCCGGGGCATTACTATGGCTACACCTTC
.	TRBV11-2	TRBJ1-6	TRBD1	CASSYDRGGSPLHF	TGTGCCAGCAGCTACGACAGGGGAGGCTCACCCCTCCACTTT
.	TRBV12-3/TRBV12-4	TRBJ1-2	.	CASSLDRFYGYTF	TGTGCCAGCAGTTTAGACAGGTTCTATGGCTACACCTTC
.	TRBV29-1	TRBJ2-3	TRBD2	CSVVPLAGTMGVGDTQYF	TGCAGCGTTGTCCCCTTAGCGGGAACCATGGGAGTTGGAGATACGCAGTATTTT
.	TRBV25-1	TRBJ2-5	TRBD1	CASGSRWGRGNQETQYF	TGTGCCAGCGGAAGCCGGTGGGGCAGGGGGAACCAAGAGACCCAGTACTTC
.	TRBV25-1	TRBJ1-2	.	CASSDQGFYGYTF	TGTGCCAGCAGTGACCAGGGCTTCTATGGCTACACCTTC
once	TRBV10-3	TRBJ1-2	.	CASETYGYTF	TGTGCCTCAGAAACCTATGGCTACACCTTC
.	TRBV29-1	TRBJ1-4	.	CSVLTGPTNEKLFF	TGCAGCGTTCTTACAGGGCCCACTAATGAAAAACTGTTTTTT
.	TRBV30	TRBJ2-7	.	CAWDAGAPSGEQYF	TGTGCCTGGGACGCGGGGGCCCCCTCGGGGGAGCAGTACTTC
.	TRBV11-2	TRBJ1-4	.	CASRPTGLREKLFF	TGTGCCAGCAGGCCTACAGGGCTTCGGGAAAAACTGTTTTTT
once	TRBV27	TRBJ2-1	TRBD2	CASSPGTSGRAFPFF	TGTGCCAGCAGTCCCGGCACTAGCGGGAGGGCTTTTCCGTTCTTC
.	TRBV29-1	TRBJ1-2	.	CSVSRGYTF	TGCAGCGTCTCCCGTGGCTACACCTTC
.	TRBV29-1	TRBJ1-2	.	CSGEGDGGGYTF	TGCAGCGGCGAAGGCGACGGTGGTGGCTACACCTTC
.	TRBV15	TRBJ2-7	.	CATSRDPGTYEQYF	TGTGCCACCAGCAGGGACCCTGGCACCTACGAGCAGTACTTC
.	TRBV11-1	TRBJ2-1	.	CASSRGTGTYNEQFF	TGTGCCAGCAGCCGAGGGACCGGCACCTACAATGAGCAGTTCTTC
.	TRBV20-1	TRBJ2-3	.	CSAGWGNTQYF	TGCAGTGCTGGCTGGGGAAATACGCAGTATTTT
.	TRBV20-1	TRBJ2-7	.	CSAATGFSYEQYF	TGCAGTGCTGCAACAGGTTTCTCCTACGAGCAGTACTTC
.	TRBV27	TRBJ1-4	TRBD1	CASKRGQGRANEKLFF	TGTGCCAGCAAACGGGGACAGGGGAGAGCTAATGAAAAACTGTTTTTT
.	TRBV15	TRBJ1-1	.	CATSSRGRGTEAFF	TGTGCCACCAGCAGTAGAGGCAGGGGCACTGAAGCTTTCTTT
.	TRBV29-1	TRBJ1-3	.	CSVEKGTGNTIYF	TGCAGCGTTGAAAAGGGTACTGGAAACACCATATATTTT
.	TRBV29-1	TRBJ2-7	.	CSVVYREYEQYF	TGCAGCGTTGTTTACAGGGAGTACGAGCAGTACTTC
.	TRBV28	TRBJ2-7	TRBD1	CASRPRDRLTYEQYF	TGTGCCAGCCGACCGCGGGACAGGTTAACCTACGAGCAGTACTTC
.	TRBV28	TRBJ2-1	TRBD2	CASSPNIILAGVYNEQFF	TGTGCCAGCAGTCCTAATATTATACTAGCGGGAGTATACAATGAGCAGTTCTTC